This T cell receptor (beta chain) was captured in a study of T cell changes during pregnancy in multiple sclerosis. Some clones are missing from TCRdb's copy, which holds only in-frame ones; the method was immunoSEQ multiplex PCR. The sample has about 74,000 clones, under 95% seen once. Per germline, CDR1 SNHLY and CDR2 FYNNEI. Trimming took off 8 bases at V and 7 bases at J, with 8 bases between the two ends. There are 10 residues in the CDR3. The material was peripheral blood, obtained in the third trimester of pregnancy. This chain joins TRBV2 and TRBJ1-1; D ambiguous. This clonotype was sampled from a female donor with multiple sclerosis, enrolled in a pregnancy study. As DNA, the CDR3 is TGTGCCAGCGCGGTCGGTGAAGCTTTCTTT. It translates to CASAVGEAFF.